This T cell receptor beta chain derives from a study of T cells in Graves' hyperthyroidism and ophthalmopathy. The CDR3 is made up of 17 amino acids. Per germline, CDR1 ENHRY and CDR2 SYGVKD. Investigators excluded patients with uncontrolled infection, other autoimmune disease, pregnancy or lactation. Each diagnosis drew on symptoms, thyroxine, TRAb, thyroid ultrasound and orbital computed tomography findings. For this clonotype: Antigen unknown. The junction does not match germline at one end; this may be a read error.

The TCR beta CDR3 regions underwent amplification using RNA transcripts as the source. The TCR CDR3 was amplified in a first-round RT-PCR using the HTBI primer set. Each CDR3 protein gets one entry after TCRdb re-called the multiplex PCR reads with MiXCR. The sample contains about 570,000 distinct CDR3 sequences, around 45% of which appear only once. Study conclusions and caveats: In the blood, most expanded thyroid clonotypes above 0.001 appeared as well. Using 13 V-J features, a model discriminated ophthalmopathy from stable hyperthyroidism.

Sequences were obtained from peripheral blood or thyroid tissue (not recorded which). The chain combines TRBV10-3 with TRBJ1-5, with 7 bases identical to TRBD1. The receptor was derived from an adult woman with Graves' disease, either hyperthyroidism or ophthalmopathy (not recorded which). For the CDR3, the DNA is TGTGCCAGCAGTTCTAAGGGGGCGTGGACGGGCGATCAGCCCCAGCATTTT. Translating gives CASSSKGAWTGDQPQHF.